This TCR beta chain was recorded in a study of cytomegalovirus exposure and HLA in healthy donors. General observations from the study: Available immune exposure information covered CMV serostatus only.

Points on this clone: The antigen remains undetermined.

Researchers ran the PCR with 60 Vbeta and 13 Jbeta primers. Here immunoSEQ multiplex PCR was the method, and the copy in TCRdb shows in-frame clones only, minus some. The sample contains nearly 200,000 clones, 77% of which appear only once. The origin of this receptor is a woman under 40 in good health and CMV-seropositive. The sample was PBMCs.

The CDR3 is CASSSTSRETQYF. The CDR3 nucleotides read TGTGCCAGCAGCTCGACTAGCAGGGAGACCCAGTACTTC. This sequence joins TRBV11-1 and TRBJ2-5; 7 bases agree with TRBD2. The V gene end was trimmed by 4 bases and the J gene end by 5 bases; junction bases not matched to a gene: 4. The CDR3 extends over 13 amino acids. Germline CDR1 SGHAT, CDR2 FQDESV (reference sequence).